The 14 T cell receptor beta chains given below trace back to one sample, sequenced in a study of T cells in Graves' hyperthyroidism and ophthalmopathy. Regions amplified from RNA transcripts were the TCR beta CDR3 regions. The HTBI set primed first-round TCR CDR3 RT-PCR. TCRdb re-called the multiplex PCR reads through MiXCR, storing one row per CDR3 protein. The repertoire holds nearly 600,000 distinct CDR3 sequences, with 12% to 15% as singletons. The sequenced sample was blood. These receptors were taken from a woman aged 18-29 years with Graves' ophthalmopathy.

The chain couples TRBV20-1 to TRBJ1-2; D possibly corresponds to TRBD1 (5 bases). V shed 4 bases and J shed 5 bases, with 14 bases lying between them. Germline lookup yields CDR1 DFQATT and CDR2 SNEGSKA (reference sequence). This CDR3 is built from 13 residues. CDR3 in DNA: TGCAGTGCTATAGGGGATGGGGGGTATGGCTACACCTTC. It specifies CSAIGDGGYGYTF.

The table lists this clonotype with a few counts. The V gene is TRBV20-1, the J gene TRBJ1-5; a weak D match, TRBD1 (5 bases). Germline CDR1 and CDR2: DFQATT and SNEGSKA (reference sequence). This CDR3 is 18 amino acids long. Trimming took off 7 bases at V and 0 bases at J, with 25 bases between the two ends. The CDR3 spells CSVPGRPLEFHSNQPQHF. In DNA, the CDR3 is TGCAGTGTCCCGGGGCGCCCCTTAGAATTTCATAGCAATCAGCCCCAGCATTTT.

The rearrangement links TRBV29-1 to TRBJ1-3; D might be TRBD1 (6 bases). The V gene's germline CDR1 is SQVTM and CDR2 ANQGSEA. CDR3 length: 14 amino acids. The V end lost 3 bases, the J end lost 8 bases, and 17 bases lay between the germline ends. DNA of the CDR3: TGCAGCGTTGATTCCGGGCAGGGACAAGACACCATATATTTT. Protein: CSVDSGQGQDTIYF.

In this sample, this clonotype turned up many times. This sequence joins TRBV11-2 and TRBJ2-1, with TRBD2 matching 7 bases. Looked up from germline, CDR1 is SGHAT and CDR2 is FQNNGV. Losses at the gene ends were 5 bases for V and 9 bases for J; bases not matched to a gene: 10. This CDR3 is 14 amino acids long. This chain's CDR3 is CASSRGLVKAEQFF. In DNA form, the CDR3 reads TGTGCCAGCAGCCGAGGACTAGTTAAGGCTGAGCAGTTCTTC.

In this sample, this clonotype turned up a few times. The chain has TRBV3-1 and TRBJ2-2; 7 positions match TRBD1. The CDR3 loop spans 14 amino acids. V lost 6 bases and J lost 3; bases outside the gene matches: 4. Germline CDR1 is LGHDT and CDR2 is YNNKEL (reference sequence). CDR3 sequence (DNA): TGTGCCAGCAGAAACACAGGGGACACCGGGGAGCTGTTTTTT. Translated: CASRNTGDTGELFF.

The chain couples TRBV9 to TRBJ1-2; 10 bases map to TRBD1. CDR1 and CDR2 from the germline V gene are SGDLS and YYNGEE. After removal of 4 bases from V and 0 bases from J, the junction contained 3 bases not matched to a gene. The CDR3 is made up of 15 amino acids. CDR3 DNA sequence: TGTGCCAGCAGCCCGGACAGGGGGACTAACTATGGCTACACCTTC. As protein: CASSPDRGTNYGYTF.

This clonotype was counted only a few times. The gene calls are TRBV11-3 and TRBJ2-1; a weak D match, TRBD1 (6 bases). There are 17 residues in the CDR3. Trimming left V 3 bases short and J 2 bases short, with 17 bases between. Germline V gene lookup returns CDR1 SGHNT and CDR2 YENEEA. The CDR3 nucleotides are TGTGCCAGCAGCTTTCACCGGGACACCGTTACCTACAATGAGCAGTTCTTC. This encodes CASSFHRDTVTYNEQFF.

As for this clonotype: A much larger clone sits a single nucleotide away, making a read error possible. This chain uses TRBV9 with TRBJ2-7; unclear D gene. V lost 4 bases and J 0 bases, leaving 14 bases between the germline ends. The CDR3 has 15 amino acids. The V gene's germline CDR1 is SGDLS and CDR2 YYNGEE. CDR3 protein: CASSTNPLSSYEQYF. DNA for the CDR3: TGTGCCAGCAGCACTAATCCCCTAAGCTCCTACGAGCAGTACTTC. Variable domain in full (rest from reference TRBV9 and TRBJ2-7): DSGVTQTPKHLITATGQRVTLRCSPRSGDLSVYWYQQSLDQGLQFLIQYYNGEERAKGNILERFSAQQFPDLHSELNLSSLELGDSALYFCASSTNPLSSYEQYFGPGTRLTVT.

Comments on this clonotype: A much larger clonotype is one base distant, so this may be a read error. The CDR3 coding sequence is TGTGCCAGCAGAACAGGACAGTCCGATAGCTACACCTTC. Amino acid sequence: CASRTGQSDSYTF. The chain couples TRBV3-1 to TRBJ1-2, with D possibly matching TRBD1 (6 bases). Deletions cut 6 bases from V and 9 bases from J, with 17 bases between. The CDR3 has 13 amino acids. Germline assignment: CDR1 LGHDT and CDR2 YNNKEL (reference sequence).

In its sample, this clonotype was seen many times. The genes are TRBV6-1 and TRBJ2-7, with a weak D call TRBD2 (5 bases). Trimming cost V 10 bases and J 4 bases, with 8 bases left between them. The CDR3 loop spans 10 amino acids. Germline CDR1 is MNHNS and CDR2 is SASEGT. This CDR3 reads CATGEYEQYF. CDR3 coding DNA: TGTGCCACCGGGGAGTACGAGCAGTACTTC.

The gene calls are TRBV7-3 and TRBJ2-3; no firm D call. From germline, CDR1 is SGHTA and CDR2 FQGTGA. V shed 5 bases and J shed 8 bases, with 11 bases lying between them. This CDR3 is built from 12 residues. The DNA for the CDR3 is TGTGCCAGCAGCGCTCGGGCTCTTACGCAGTATTTT. Residues: CASSARALTQYF.

This clonotype was seen a few times. CDR3 residues: CASSSTRDRSTDTQYF. The DNA of the CDR3 is TGTGCCAGCAGCTCCACCCGGGACAGGTCGACAGATACGCAGTATTTT. This rearrangement joins TRBV7-9 to TRBJ2-3; 8 nucleotides line up with TRBD1. The CDR3 is made up of 16 amino acids. Germline V gives CDR1 SEHNR, CDR2 FQNEAQ (reference sequence). V dropped 4 bases and J dropped 3; count of bases not matched to a gene: 9. The full variable domain, in which reference TRBV7-9 and TRBJ2-3 provide the parts outside the CDR3, is DTGVSQNPRHKITKRGQNVTFRCDPISEHNRLYWYRQTLGQGPEFLTYFQNEAQLEKSRLLSDRFSAERPKGSFSTLEIQRTEQGDSAMYLCASSSTRDRSTDTQYFGPGTRLTVL.

This clonotype was detected many times. For the CDR3, the DNA is TGTGCCAGCAGCTTAAGGTGGAGGGCTCAGCCCCAGCATTTT. Translating gives CASSLRWRAQPQHF. V usage is TRBV11-2 and J usage is TRBJ1-5; D is unclear. This CDR3 comprises 14 residues. Germline V gene lookup returns CDR1 SGHAT and CDR2 FQNNGV. V lost 2 bases to trimming and J lost 6 bases, with 11 bases between them.

The chain employs TRBV4-1 and TRBJ2-7, with D possibly matching TRBD2 (5 bases). V lost 6 bases to trimming and J lost 2 bases, with 17 bases between them. Per the germline V gene, CDR1 is MGHRA and CDR2 is YSYEKL. CDR3 length: 15 amino acids. CDR3 sequence (DNA): TGCGCCAGCAGATCACGCCTACGGGGAACCTACGAGCAGTACTTC. It is translated as CASRSRLRGTYEQYF.